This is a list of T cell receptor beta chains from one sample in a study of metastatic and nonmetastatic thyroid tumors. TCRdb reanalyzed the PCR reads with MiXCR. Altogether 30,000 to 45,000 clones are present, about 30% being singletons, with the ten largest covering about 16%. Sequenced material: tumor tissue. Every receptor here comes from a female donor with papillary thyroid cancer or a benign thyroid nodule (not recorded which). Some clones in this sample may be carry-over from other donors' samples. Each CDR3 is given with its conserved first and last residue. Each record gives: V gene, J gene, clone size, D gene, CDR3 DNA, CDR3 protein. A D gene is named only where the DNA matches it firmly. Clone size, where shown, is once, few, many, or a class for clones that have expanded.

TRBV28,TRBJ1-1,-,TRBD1,TGTGCCACCCAGATAGGCGCCAGGGGGGACACTGAAGCTTTCTTT,CATQIGARGDTEAFF
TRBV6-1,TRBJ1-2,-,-,TGTGCCAGCAGAGGGGAGACGCGCGGTGGCTACACCTTC,CASRGETRGGYTF
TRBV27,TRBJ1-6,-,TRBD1,TGTGCCAGCAGTTTGACGGGACAGGCTAGGTCACCCCTCCACTTT,CASSLTGQARSPLHF
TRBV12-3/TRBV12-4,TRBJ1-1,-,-,TGTGCCAGCAGTTCAGGAGGGGCGGGCACTGAAGCTTTCTTT,CASSSGGAGTEAFF
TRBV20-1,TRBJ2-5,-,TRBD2,TGCAGTGCTAGAGGACTAGCGGGAGCCGGGCCCCAAGAGACCCAGTACTTC,CSARGLAGAGPQETQYF
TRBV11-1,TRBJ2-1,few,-,TGTGCCAGCAGCTTAAGGTGGGGCAGTTACAATGAGCAGTTCTTC,CASSLRWGSYNEQFF
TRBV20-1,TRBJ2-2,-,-,TGCAGTGCTAGGGACCTATACACCGGGGAGCTGTTTTTT,CSARDLYTGELFF
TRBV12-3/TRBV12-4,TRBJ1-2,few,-,TGTGCCAGCAGTCAGGGATACTATGGCTACACCTTC,CASSQGYYGYTF
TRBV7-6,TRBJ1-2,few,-,TGTGCCAGCAGCTTAGTGGAGGGACTACGTGGCTACACCTTC,CASSLVEGLRGYTF
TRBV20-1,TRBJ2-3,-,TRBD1,TGCAGTGCAGCCCCGGGACAGATCACAGATACGCAGTATTTT,CSAAPGQITDTQYF
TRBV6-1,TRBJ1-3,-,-,TGTGCCAGCAGTGAAGTACGGGGTAAACCTGGAAACACCATATATTTT,CASSEVRGKPGNTIYF
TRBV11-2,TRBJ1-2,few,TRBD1,TGTGCCAGCAGCGTATCCGGGACAGTCTATGGCTACACCTTC,CASSVSGTVYGYTF
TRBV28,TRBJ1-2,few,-,TGTGCCAGCAGTCCACCCCCCCAGGGTTGGGCCTATGGCTACACCTTC,CASSPPPQGWAYGYTF
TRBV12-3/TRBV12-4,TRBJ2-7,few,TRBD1,TGTGCCAGCAGTTTACAGACAGGGTTGGGTCCTTCCCGTTCCTACGAGCAGTACTTC,CASSLQTGLGPSRSYEQYF
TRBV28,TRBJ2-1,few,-,TGTGCCAGCACCCCGTCGAGGGGGGGCTACAATGAGCAGTTCTTC,CASTPSRGGYNEQFF
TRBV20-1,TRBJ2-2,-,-,TGCAGTGCTAGAAACCTTGTGGCGGGGAACACCGGGGAGCTGTTTTTT,CSARNLVAGNTGELFF
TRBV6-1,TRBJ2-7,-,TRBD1,TGTGCCAGCAAATTAGGGACAGGCGGTCCCTACGAGCAGTACTTC,CASKLGTGGPYEQYF
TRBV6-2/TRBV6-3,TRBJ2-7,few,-,TGTGCCAGCAGTTACCCCCAGAGGGGAGGCTACGAGCAGTACTTC,CASSYPQRGGYEQYF
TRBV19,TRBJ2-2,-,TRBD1,TGTGCCAGTAATTACGGGACAGCAAACACCGGGGAGCTGTTTTTT,CASNYGTANTGELFF
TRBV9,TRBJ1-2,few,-,TGTGCCAGCAGCTCCACGACAGGTCTTTATGGCTACACCTTC,CASSSTTGLYGYTF
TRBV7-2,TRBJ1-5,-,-,TGTGCCAGCAGCGCCTATCTTAGCAATCAGCCCCAGCATTTT,CASSAYLSNQPQHF
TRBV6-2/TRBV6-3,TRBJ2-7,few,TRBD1,TGTGCCAGCAGCTCTCGGGACAGAGTGTCGATAGGGATCTACGAGCAGTACTTC,CASSSRDRVSIGIYEQYF
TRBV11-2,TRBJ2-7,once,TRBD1,TGTGCCAGCAGCCTAAGACAGGGAACCTACGAGCAGTACTTC,CASSLRQGTYEQYF
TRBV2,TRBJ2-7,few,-,TGTGCCAGCAGGGCGGGATTGCGCGGCGAGCAGTACTTC,CASRAGLRGEQYF
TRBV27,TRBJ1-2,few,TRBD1,TGTGCCAGCAGCTCTAGGACAGGGGAGGGCTATGGCTACACCTTC,CASSSRTGEGYGYTF
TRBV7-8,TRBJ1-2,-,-,TGTGCCAGCAGCCCAGGGTTTGGCTACACCTTC,CASSPGFGYTF